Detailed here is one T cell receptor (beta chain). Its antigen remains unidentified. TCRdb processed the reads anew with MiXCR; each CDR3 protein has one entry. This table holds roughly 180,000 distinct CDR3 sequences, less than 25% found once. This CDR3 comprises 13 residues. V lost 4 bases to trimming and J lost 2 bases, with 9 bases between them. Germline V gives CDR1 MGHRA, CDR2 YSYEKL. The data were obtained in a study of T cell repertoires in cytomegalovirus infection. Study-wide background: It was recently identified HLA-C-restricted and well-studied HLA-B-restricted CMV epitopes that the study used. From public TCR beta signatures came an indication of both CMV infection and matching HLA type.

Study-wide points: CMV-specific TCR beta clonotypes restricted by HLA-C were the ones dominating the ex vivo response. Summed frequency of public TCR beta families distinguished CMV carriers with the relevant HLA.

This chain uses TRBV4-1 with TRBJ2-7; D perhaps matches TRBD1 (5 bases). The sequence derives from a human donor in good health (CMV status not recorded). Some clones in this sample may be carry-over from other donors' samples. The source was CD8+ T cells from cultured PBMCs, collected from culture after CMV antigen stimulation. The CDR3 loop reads CASSLRQTYEQYF. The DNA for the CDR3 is TGCGCCAGCAGCCTCCGACAGACCTACGAGCAGTACTTC.